This TCR beta chain came from a study of blood T cell repertoires in COVID-19. This clone was recorded once. Germline assignment: CDR1 SGHAT and CDR2 FQDESV (reference sequence). With 5 bases removed from V and 1 base from J, the gap between germline ends came to 14 bases. The CDR3 sequence is 15 residues long. Sequencing was performed with immunoSEQ multiplex PCR; in TCRdb, only in-frame clones are kept and a portion is missing. The sample contains around 430,000 clones, around 88% of which appear only once. The clonotype was recovered from a woman aged 50 to 65 with COVID-19, enrolled during active disease. The V call is TRBV11-1, the J call TRBJ1-1, with D unresolved. The sample was peripheral blood. CDR3 bases: TGTGCCAGCAGCCGGCTGATAGGAGGGAACACTGAAGCTTTCTTT. Translated: CASSRLIGGNTEAFF.